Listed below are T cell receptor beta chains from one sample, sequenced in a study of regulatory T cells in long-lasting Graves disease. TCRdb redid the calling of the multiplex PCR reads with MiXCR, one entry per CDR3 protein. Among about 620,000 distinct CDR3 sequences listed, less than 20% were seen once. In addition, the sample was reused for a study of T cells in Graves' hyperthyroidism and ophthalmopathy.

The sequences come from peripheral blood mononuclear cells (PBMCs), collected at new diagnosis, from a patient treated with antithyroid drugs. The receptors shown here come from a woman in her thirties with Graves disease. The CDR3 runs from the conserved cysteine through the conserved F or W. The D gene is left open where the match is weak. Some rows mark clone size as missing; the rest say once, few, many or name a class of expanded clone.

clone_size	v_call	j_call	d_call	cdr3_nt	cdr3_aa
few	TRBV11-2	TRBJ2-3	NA	TGTGCCAGCAGCCAAGTAAAAATAACAGATACGCAGTATTTT	CASSQVKITDTQYF
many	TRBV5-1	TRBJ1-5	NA	TGTGCCAGCAGTTTAGGGGGTAGCAATCAGCCCCAGCATTTT	CASSLGGSNQPQHF
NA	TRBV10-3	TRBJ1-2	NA	TGTGCCATCCGGAGGGAGGAATCGTATGGCTACACCTTC	CAIRREESYGYTF
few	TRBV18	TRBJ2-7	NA	TGTGCCAGCTCACCTGGCGGGGCCTCCTACGAGCAGTACTTC	CASSPGGASYEQYF
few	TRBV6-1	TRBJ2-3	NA	TGTGCCAGCAGTGAAGGGCAGCTCAGCACAGATACGCAGTATTTT	CASSEGQLSTDTQYF
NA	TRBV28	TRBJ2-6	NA	TGTGCCAGCAACCCCCTCACTGGGGCCAACGTCCTGACTTTC	CASNPLTGANVLTF
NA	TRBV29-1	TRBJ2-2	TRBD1	TGCAGCGTGGACAGGGGGGTCACCGGGGAGCTGTTTTTT	CSVDRGVTGELFF
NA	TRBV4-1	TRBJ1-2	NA	TGCGCCAGCAGCCCCGACCCCGGGGGTGTGGGCTATGGCTACACCTTC	CASSPDPGGVGYGYTF
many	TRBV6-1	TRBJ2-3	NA	TGTGCCAGCAGGGATCGGCCTTCACTCACAGATACGCAGTATTTT	CASRDRPSLTDTQYF
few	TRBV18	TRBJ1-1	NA	TGTGCCAGCTCACCGGGCCCGATTACTGAAGCTTTCTTT	CASSPGPITEAFF
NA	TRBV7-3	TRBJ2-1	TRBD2	TGTGCCAGCGGCCATAACGGACTAGCGGGAACTGAGCAGTTCTTC	CASGHNGLAGTEQFF
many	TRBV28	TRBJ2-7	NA	TGTGCCAGCAGAGCTGGTCCCTACGAGCAGTACTTC	CASRAGPYEQYF
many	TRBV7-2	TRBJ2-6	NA	TGTGCCAGCAGCTCCAGGGGCTCCTCGTCTGGGGCCAACGTCCTGACTTTC	CASSSRGSSSGANVLTF
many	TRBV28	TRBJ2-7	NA	TGTGCCAGCAGTCCGCAGGGGCGTGAGCAGTACTTC	CASSPQGREQYF
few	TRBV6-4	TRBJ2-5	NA	TGTGCCAGCAGTGACTCGTTTATGCAGATCCAAGAGACCCAGTACTTC	CASSDSFMQIQETQYF
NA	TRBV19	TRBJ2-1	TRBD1	TGTGCCAGTAGTATTTCTGGACAGGGATACGGGAGCTCCTACAATGAGCAGTTCTTC	CASSISGQGYGSSYNEQFF
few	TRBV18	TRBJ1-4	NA	TGTGCCAGCTCACCAGGAATCGGGGCTGCCAATGAAAAACTGTTTTTT	CASSPGIGAANEKLFF
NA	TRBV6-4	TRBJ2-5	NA	TGTGCCAGCAGTGCCGGCGGGGAGGCGGACTACAATGAGCAGTACTTC	CASSAGGEADYNEQYF
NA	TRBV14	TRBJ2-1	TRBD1	TGTGCCAGCAGCCCCCGGGACAGATTACACAATGAGCAGTTCTTC	CASSPRDRLHNEQFF
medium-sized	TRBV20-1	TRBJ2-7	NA	TGCAGTGCTAGAGAACCCGGGCAGCCCGAGCAGTACTTC	CSAREPGQPEQYF
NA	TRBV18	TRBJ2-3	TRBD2	TGTGCCAGCTCACCCACTAGCGGGAGAATGTTGGTGGATACGCAGTATTTT	CASSPTSGRMLVDTQYF
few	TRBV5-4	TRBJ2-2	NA	TGTGCCAGCAGGGCCCAGATCGGGGAGCTGTTTTTT	CASRAQIGELFF
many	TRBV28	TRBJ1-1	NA	TGTGCCAGCAGTTTAGGGGCACCCGAAGCTTTCTTT	CASSLGAPEAFF
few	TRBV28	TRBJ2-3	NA	TGTGCCAGCAGTTTCGAAGGGGCCCCATGGGATACGCAGTATTTT	CASSFEGAPWDTQYF
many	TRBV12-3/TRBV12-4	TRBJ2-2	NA	TGTGCCAGCAGTCATTACAGGGTTCTGAACACCGGGGAGCTGTTTTTT	CASSHYRVLNTGELFF
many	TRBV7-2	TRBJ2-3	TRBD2	TGTGCCAGCAGCACTAGCGGGAGGCGGACAGATACGCAGTATTTT	CASSTSGRRTDTQYF
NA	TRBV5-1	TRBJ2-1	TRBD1	TGCGCCAGCAGCCTGGCCGACAGGGGACTCGACAATGAGCAGTTCTTC	CASSLADRGLDNEQFF
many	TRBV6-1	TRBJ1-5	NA	TGTGCCAGCAATAGGGACCGCAATCAGCCCCAGCATTTT	CASNRDRNQPQHF
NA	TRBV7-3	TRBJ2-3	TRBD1	TGTGCCAGCAGCTTAAACGGACCGGGACAGGGGTTCTTATCGACGCAGTATTTT	CASSLNGPGQGFLSTQYF
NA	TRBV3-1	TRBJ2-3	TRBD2	TGTGCTAGCAGCCAGGGAGGAGCAAGCGGGGGTGCTAGCACAGATACGCAGTATTTT	CASSQGGASGGASTDTQYF
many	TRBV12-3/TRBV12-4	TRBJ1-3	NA	TGTGCCAGCAGCCAGAAACCCGGGAACGCTCTAGGAAACACCATATATTTT	CASSQKPGNALGNTIYF
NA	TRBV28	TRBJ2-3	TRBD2	TGTGCCAGCAGACGACTAGCGGGAGGGTCGGGGACGCAGTATTTT	CASRRLAGGSGTQYF
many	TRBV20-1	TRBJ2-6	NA	TGCAGTTCGTTTCCCTCTGGGGCCAACGTCCTGACTTTC	CSSFPSGANVLTF
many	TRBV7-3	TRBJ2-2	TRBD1	TGTGCCAGCAGCTCGGCCGGGACAGGGAGCACCGGGGAGCTGTTTTTT	CASSSAGTGSTGELFF
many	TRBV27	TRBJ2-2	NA	TGTGCCAGCAGTTTAAGCTCCCCAAGCACCGGGGAGCTGTTTTTT	CASSLSSPSTGELFF
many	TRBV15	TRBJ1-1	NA	TGTGCCACCAGCAGAGATGGAGGGCAGGGCAACACTGAAGCTTTCTTT	CATSRDGGQGNTEAFF
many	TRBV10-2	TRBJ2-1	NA	TGCGCCAGCAGTGCCTACGGGGCGGATTACAATGAGCAGTTCTTC	CASSAYGADYNEQFF
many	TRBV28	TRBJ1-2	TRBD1	TGTGCCAGCACCGACCCCCTGACAGGGGTGAAAGGCTACACCTTC	CASTDPLTGVKGYTF
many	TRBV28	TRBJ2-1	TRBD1	TGTGCCAGCAGCAGAAGAGGGACAGGCGCGAATGAGCAGTTCTTC	CASSRRGTGANEQFF
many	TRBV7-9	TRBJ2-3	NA	TGTGCCAGCAGCACGGGATCGGGCCGTAGCACAGATACGCAGTATTTT	CASSTGSGRSTDTQYF
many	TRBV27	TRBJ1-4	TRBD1	TGTGCCAGCAGTTTAAACCCTCAGGGGGCGACTGCATACCCTAATGAAAAACTGTTTTTT	CASSLNPQGATAYPNEKLFF
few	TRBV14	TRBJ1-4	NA	TGTGCCAGCAGCCAATTTCCAAGGAGATCACTGTTTTTT	CASSQFPRRSLFF
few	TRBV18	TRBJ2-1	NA	TGTGCCAGCTCACCACCCGAGGCGGGATACGGCGACAATGAGCAGTTCTTC	CASSPPEAGYGDNEQFF
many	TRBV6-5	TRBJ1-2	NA	TGTGCCAGCAGTTCCCTACCCTCGGGACAAATCATAGCTAACTATGGCTACACCTTC	CASSSLPSGQIIANYGYTF
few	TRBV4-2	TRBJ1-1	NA	TGTGCCAGCAGCCATCACCCGCAGGGGTCGAACACTGAAGCTTTCTTT	CASSHHPQGSNTEAFF
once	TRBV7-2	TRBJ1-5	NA	TGTGCCAGCAGTTCTAAAGGGCCCCAGCATTTT	CASSSKGPQHF
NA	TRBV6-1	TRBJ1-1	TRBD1	TGTGCCAGCAGTGACCCGACAGGGGAAGCTTTCTTT	CASSDPTGEAFF
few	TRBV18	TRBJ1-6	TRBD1	TGTGCCAGCTCACCCGGGACAGGGGAATTTTCACCCCTCCACTTT	CASSPGTGEFSPLHF
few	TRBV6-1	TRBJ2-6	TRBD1	TGTGCCAGCTCCAAGGACAGGGAGGCCAACGTCCTGACTTTC	CASSKDREANVLTF
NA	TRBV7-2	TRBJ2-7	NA	TGTGCCAGCAGCGCCCATAAAGTCGGGCGCGAGCAGTACTTC	CASSAHKVGREQYF
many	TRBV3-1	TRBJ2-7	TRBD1	TGTGCCAGCAGCCGCACCCCCGGGACAGGTTACGAGCAGTACTTC	CASSRTPGTGYEQYF
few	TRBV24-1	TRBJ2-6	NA	TGTGCCACCAGTGATATTAGCTCTGGGGCCAACGTCCTGACTTTC	CATSDISSGANVLTF
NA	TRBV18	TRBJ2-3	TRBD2	TGTGCCACACGGAAGCGGGAAACGACAGATACGCAGTATTTT	CATRKRETTDTQYF
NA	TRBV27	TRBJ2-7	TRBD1	TGTGCCAGCAGCTCCGGGACAGGGGTCGCCTACGAGCAGTACTTC	CASSSGTGVAYEQYF
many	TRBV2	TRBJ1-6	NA	TGTGCCAACCCGAGGACGGGGGATAATTCACCCCTCCACTTT	CANPRTGDNSPLHF
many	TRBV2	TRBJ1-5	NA	TGTGCCAGCAGTGGGGATCTACGGGAGCCCCAGCATTTT	CASSGDLREPQHF
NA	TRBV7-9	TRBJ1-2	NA	TGTGCCAGCAGCTTAGCGTGGAACGCCTTCTTC	CASSLAWNAFF